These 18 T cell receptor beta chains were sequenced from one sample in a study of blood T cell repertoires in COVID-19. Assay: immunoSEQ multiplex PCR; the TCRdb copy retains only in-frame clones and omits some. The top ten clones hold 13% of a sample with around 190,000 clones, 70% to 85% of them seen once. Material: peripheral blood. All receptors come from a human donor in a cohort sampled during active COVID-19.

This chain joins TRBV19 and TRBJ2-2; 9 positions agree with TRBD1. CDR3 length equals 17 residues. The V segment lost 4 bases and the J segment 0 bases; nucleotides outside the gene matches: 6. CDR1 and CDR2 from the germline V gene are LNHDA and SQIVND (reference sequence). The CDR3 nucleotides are TGTGCCAGTAGTAACATCGGACAGGGGACGAACACCGGGGAGCTGTTTTTT. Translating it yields CASSNIGQGTNTGELFF.

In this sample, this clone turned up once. CDR3 amino acids: CASSLPRPPLTRKNTEAFF. CDR3 nucleotide sequence: TGCGCCAGCAGCTTACCCCGGCCGCCGCTCACTAGAAAAAACACTGAAGCTTTCTTT. This chain uses TRBV5-1 with TRBJ1-1; no clear D. CDR1 SGHRS and CDR2 YFSETQ come from the germline V gene. The V end lost 2 bases, the J end lost 2 bases, and 25 bases lay between the germline ends. The CDR3 runs to 19 residues. The full variable domain, in which reference TRBV5-1 and TRBJ1-1 provide the parts outside the CDR3, is KAGVTQTPRYLIKTRGQQVTLSCSPISGHRSVSWYQQTPGQGLQFLFEYFSETQRNKGNFPGRFSGRQFSNSRSEMNVSTLELGDSALYLCASSLPRPPLTRKNTEAFFGQGTRLTVV.

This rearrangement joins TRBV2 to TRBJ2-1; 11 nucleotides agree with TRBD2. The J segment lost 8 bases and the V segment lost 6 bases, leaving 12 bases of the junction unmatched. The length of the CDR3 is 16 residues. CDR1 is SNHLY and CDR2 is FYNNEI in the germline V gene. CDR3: CASRQLAGAPHHEQFF. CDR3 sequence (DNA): TGTGCCAGCAGGCAACTAGCGGGAGCCCCACACCATGAGCAGTTCTTC.

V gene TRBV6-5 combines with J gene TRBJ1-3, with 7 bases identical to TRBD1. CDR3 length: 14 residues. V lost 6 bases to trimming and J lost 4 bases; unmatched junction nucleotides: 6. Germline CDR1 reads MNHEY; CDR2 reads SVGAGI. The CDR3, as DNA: TGTGCCAGCAGCGTGGACAGGTTGGGAAACACCATATATTTT. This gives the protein CASSVDRLGNTIYF.

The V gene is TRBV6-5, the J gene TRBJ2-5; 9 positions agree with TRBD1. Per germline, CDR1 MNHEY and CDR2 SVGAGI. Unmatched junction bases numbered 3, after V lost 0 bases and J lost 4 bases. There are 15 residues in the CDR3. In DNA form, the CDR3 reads TGTGCCAGCAGTTACTCACAGGGGGCTATAGAGACCCAGTACTTC. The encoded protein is CASSYSQGAIETQYF.

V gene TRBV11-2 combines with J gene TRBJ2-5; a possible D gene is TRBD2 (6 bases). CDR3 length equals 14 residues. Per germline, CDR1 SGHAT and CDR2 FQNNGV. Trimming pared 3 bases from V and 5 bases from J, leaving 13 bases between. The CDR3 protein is CASSFSGSGETQYF. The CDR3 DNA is TGTGCCAGCAGCTTTTCCGGGAGTGGGGAGACCCAGTACTTC.

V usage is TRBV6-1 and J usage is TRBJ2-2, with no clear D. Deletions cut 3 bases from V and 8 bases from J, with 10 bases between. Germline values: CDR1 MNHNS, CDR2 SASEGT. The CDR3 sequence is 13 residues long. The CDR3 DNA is TGTGCCAGCAGTGATCGTTTGCGGGGGGAGCTGTTTTTT. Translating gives CASSDRLRGELFF.

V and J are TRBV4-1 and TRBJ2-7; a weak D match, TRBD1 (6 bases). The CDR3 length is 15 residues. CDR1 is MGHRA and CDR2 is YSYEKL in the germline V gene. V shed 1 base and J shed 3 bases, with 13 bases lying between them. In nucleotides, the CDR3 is TGCGCCAGCAGCCAAGGGCAGGGGAACAACTACGAGCAGTACTTC. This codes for CASSQGQGNNYEQYF.

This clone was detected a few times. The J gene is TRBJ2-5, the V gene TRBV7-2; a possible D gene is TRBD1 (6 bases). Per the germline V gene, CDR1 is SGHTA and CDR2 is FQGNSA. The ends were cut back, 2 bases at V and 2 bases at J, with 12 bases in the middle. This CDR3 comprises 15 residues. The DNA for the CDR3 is TGTGCCAGCAGCTTATGGTCAGGGGAACAAGAGACCCAGTACTTC. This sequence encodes CASSLWSGEQETQYF.

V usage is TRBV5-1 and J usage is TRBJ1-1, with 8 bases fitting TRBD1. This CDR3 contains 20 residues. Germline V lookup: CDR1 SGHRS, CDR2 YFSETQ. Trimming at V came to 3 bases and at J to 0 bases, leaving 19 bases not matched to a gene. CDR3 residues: CASSSRGLTGEASLNTEAFF. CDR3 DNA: TGCGCCAGCAGCTCCCGAGGATTGACAGGGGAGGCTTCCCTGAACACTGAAGCTTTCTTT.

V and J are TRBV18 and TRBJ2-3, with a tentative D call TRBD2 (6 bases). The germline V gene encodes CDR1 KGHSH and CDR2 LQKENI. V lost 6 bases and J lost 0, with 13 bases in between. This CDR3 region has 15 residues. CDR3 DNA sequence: TGTGCCAGCTCCCCGAGGGGAGGTAGCACAGATACGCAGTATTTT. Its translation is CASSPRGGSTDTQYF.

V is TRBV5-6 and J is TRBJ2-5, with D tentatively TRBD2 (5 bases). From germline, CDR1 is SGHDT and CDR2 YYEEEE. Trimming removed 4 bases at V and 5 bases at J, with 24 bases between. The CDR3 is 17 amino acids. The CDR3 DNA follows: TGTGCCAGCAGCCCTCATTCTATCCTAGCCATATGGGAGACCCAGTACTTC. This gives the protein CASSPHSILAIWETQYF.

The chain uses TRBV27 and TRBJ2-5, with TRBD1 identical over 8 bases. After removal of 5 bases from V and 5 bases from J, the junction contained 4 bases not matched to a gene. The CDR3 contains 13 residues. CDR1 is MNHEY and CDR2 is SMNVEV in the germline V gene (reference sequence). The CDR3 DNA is TGTGCCAGCAGTAGCAGGGGGCGGGAGACCCAGTACTTC. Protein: CASSSRGRETQYF.

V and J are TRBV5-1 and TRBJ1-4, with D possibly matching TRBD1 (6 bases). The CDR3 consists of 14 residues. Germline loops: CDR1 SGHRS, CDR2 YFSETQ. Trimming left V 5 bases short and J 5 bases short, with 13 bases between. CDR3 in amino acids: CASRGGQRNEKLFF. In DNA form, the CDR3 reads TGCGCCAGCAGGGGGGGGCAGCGGAATGAAAAACTGTTTTTT.

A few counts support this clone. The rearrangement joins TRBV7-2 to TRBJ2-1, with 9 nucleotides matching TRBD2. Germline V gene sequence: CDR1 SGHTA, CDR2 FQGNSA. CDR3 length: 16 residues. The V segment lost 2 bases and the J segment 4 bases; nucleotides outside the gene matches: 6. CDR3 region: CASSLWVREGYNEQFF. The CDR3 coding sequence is TGTGCCAGCAGCTTATGGGTGCGGGAGGGATACAATGAGCAGTTCTTC.

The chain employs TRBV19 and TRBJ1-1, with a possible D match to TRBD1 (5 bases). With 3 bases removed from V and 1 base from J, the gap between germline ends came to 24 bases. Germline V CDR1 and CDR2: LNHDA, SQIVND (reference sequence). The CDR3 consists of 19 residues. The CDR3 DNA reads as TGTGCCAGTAGTATGTCGCCGATGATGTGGGGCAGGAGGAACACTGAAGCTTTCTTT. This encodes CASSMSPMMWGRRNTEAFF.

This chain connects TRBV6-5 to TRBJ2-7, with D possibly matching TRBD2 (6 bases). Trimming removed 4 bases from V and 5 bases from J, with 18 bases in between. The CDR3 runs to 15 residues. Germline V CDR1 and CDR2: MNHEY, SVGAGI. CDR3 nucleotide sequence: TGTGCCAGCAGTTCGTTAGCGGCCCGATCCCACGAGCAGTACTTC. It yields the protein CASSSLAARSHEQYF.

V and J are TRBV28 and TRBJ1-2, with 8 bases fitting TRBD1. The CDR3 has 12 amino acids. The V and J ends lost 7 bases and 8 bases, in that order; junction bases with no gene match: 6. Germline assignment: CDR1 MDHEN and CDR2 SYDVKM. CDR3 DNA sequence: TGTGCCAGCAAGACAGGGGTGGAGGGCTACACCTTC. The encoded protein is CASKTGVEGYTF.